What follows is one TCR beta chain and its context. Its matching antigen is unknown. The germline V gene has CDR1 SEHNR and CDR2 FQNEAQ (reference sequence). This CDR3 spans 14 amino acids. The data were taken from a study of T cells expressing NK-cell markers. At the level of the study: Sequenced donors, eight in total, included seven who were HCMV-seropositive and one who was seronegative.

Study results and limitations: Once again these clonotypes came out on top in the CD3+CD56-NKG2C+ fraction of four donors. About 1.0-7.0% of CD8+ T cells in about six donors belonged to dominant NKG2C+ clonotypes.

Generation of TCR beta cDNA was performed by 5'RACE template switching incorporating UMIs. After re-calling the 5' RACE reads, TCRdb lists one entry per CDR3 protein, DNA absent. This sample's clone table lists approximately 380,000 distinct CDR3 sequences. Sequenced: blood T cells: a sorted CD56 or NKG2C T cell subset, CD4+ or CD8+ T cells, or bulk PBMC T cells (not recorded which). The source of this sequence is a man aged 18-70 years in good health. The V call is TRBV7-9, the J call TRBJ2-7; the TRBD1 assignment by TCRdb is unverifiable without DNA. The CDR3 region is CASTTGQGHYEQYF.